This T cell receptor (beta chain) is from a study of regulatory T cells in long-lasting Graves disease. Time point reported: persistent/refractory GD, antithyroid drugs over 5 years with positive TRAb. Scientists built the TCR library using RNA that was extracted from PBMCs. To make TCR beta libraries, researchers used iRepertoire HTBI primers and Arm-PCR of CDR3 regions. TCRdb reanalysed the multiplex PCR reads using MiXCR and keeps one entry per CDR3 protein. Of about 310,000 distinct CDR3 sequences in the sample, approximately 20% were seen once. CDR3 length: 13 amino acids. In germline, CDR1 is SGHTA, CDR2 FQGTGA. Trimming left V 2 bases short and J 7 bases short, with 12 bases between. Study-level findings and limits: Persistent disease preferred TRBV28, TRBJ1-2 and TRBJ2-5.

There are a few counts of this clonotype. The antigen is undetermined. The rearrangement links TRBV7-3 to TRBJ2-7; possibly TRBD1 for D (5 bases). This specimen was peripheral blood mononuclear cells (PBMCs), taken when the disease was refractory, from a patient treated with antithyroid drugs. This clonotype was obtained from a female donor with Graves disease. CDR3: CASSLHGAGEQYF. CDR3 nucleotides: TGTGCCAGCAGCTTACATGGGGCAGGGGAGCAGTACTTC.